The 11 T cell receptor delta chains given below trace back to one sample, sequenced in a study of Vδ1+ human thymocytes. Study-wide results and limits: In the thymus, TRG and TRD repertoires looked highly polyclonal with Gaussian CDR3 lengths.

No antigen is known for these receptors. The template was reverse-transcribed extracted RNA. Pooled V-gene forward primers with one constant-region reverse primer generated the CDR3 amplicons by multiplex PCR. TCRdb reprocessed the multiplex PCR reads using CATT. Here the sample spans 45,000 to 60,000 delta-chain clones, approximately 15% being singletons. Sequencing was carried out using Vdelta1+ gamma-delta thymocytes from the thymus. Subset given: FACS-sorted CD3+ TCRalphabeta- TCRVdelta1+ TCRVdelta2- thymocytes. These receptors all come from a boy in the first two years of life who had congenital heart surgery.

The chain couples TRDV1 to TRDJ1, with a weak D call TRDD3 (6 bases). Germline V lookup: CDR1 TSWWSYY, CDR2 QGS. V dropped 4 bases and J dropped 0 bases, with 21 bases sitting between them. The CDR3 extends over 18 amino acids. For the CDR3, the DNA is TGTGCTCTTGGGGGGAAGGCCACCCGGGGATCAAACACCGATAAACTCATCTTT. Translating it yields CALGGKATRGSNTDKLIF.

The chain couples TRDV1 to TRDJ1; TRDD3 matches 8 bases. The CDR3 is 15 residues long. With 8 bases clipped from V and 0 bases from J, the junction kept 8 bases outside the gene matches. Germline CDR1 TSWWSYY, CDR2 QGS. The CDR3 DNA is TGTGCTCTTACCTACGGGGGGATAGACACCGATAAACTCATCTTT. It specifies CALTYGGIDTDKLIF.

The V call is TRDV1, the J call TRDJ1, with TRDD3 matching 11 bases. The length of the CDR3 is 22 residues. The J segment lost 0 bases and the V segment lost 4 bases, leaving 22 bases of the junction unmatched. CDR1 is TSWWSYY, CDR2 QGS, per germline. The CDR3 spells CALGGWPSSAWSGGYYTDKLIF. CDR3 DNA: TGTGCTCTTGGGGGATGGCCCTCGTCGGCCTGGTCTGGGGGATACTACACCGATAAACTCATCTTT.

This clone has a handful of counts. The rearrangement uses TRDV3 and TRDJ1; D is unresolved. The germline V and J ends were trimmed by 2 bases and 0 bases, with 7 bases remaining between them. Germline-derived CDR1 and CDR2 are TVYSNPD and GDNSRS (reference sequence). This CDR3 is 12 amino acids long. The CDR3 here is CAFFGHTDKLIF. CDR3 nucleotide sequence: TGTGCCTTTTTTGGGCACACCGATAAACTCATCTTT. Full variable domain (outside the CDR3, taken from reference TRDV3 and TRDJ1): CDKVTQSSPDQTVASGSEVVLLCTYDTVYSNPDLFWYRIRPDYSFQFVFYGDNSRSEGADFTQGRFSVKHILTQKAFHLVISPVRTEDSATYYCAFFGHTDKLIFGKGTRVTVEP.

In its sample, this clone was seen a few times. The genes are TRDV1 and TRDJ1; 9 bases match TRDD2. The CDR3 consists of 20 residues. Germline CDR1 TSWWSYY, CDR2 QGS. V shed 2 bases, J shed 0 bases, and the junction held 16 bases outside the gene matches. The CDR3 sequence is CALGETPFLLSGLYTDKLIF. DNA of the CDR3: TGTGCTCTTGGGGAAACTCCCTTCCTACTCTCGGGTCTTTACACCGATAAACTCATCTTT.

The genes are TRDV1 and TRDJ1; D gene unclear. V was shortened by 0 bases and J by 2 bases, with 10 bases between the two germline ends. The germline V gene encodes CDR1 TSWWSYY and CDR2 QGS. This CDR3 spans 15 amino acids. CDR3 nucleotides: TGTGCTCTTGGGGAACTAAGGTTTCAAACCGATAAACTCATCTTT. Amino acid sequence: CALGELRFQTDKLIF.

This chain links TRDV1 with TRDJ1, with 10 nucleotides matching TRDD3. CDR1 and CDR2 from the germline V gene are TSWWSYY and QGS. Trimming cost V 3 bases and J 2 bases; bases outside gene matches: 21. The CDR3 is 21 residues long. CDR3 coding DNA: TGTGCTCTTGGGGAGACAATCAGGAAGATCTGGGGGATAAGGCGGACCGATAAACTCATCTTT. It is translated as CALGETIRKIWGIRRTDKLIF.

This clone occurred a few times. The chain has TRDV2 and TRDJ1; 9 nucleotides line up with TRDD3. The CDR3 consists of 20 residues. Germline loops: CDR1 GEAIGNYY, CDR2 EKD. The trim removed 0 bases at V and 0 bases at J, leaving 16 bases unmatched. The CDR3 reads CACDTAYDTGLGDHTDKLIF. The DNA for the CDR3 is TGTGCCTGTGACACCGCCTACGACACGGGACTGGGGGACCACACCGATAAACTCATCTTT.

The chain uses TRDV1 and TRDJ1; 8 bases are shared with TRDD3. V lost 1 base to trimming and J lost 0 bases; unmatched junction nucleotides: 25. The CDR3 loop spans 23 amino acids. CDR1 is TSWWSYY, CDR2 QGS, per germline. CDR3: CALGEPLGWDLLGGPVYTDKLIF. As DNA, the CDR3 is TGTGCTCTTGGGGAACCGCTGGGGTGGGACCTACTGGGGGGCCCGGTGTACACCGATAAACTCATCTTT.

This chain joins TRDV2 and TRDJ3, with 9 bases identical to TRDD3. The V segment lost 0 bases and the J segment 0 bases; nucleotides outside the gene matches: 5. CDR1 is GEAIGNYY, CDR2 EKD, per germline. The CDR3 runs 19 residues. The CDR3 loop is CACDTVLGDLSWDTRQMFF. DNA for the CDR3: TGTGCCTGTGACACCGTACTGGGGGACCTCTCCTGGGACACCCGACAGATGTTTTTC.

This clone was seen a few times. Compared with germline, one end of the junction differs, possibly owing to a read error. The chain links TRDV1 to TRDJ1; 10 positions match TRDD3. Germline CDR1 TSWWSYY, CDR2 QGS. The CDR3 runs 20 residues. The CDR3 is CALREPWGPGAYWGIGGLIF. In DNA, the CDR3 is TGTGCTCTTAGGGAACCCTGGGGGCCTGGGGCGTACTGGGGGATCGGAGGACTCATCTTT.